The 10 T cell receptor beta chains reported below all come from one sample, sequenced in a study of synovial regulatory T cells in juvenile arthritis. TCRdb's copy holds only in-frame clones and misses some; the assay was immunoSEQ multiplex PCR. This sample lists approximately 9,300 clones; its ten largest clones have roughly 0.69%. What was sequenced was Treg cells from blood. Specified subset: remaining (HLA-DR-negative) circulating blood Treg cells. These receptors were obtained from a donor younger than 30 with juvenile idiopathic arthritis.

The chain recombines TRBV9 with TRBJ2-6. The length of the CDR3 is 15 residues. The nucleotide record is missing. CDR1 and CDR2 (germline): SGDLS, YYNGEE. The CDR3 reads CASSVGPSGANVLTF.

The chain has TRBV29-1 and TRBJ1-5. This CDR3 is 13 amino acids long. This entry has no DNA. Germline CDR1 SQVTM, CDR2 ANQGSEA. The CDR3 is CSAAGHGNQPQHF.

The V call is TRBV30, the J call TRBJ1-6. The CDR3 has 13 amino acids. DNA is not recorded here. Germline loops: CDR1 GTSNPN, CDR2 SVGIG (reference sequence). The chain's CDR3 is CAWSGTPHSPLHF.

The CDR3 is CASSLATPLAGLYEQYF. This chain joins TRBV5-5 and TRBJ2-7; the D call from TCRdb, TRBD2, cannot be confirmed without DNA. Germline V lookup: CDR1 SGHKS, CDR2 YYEKEE (reference sequence). The CDR3 loop spans 17 amino acids. No DNA appears here.

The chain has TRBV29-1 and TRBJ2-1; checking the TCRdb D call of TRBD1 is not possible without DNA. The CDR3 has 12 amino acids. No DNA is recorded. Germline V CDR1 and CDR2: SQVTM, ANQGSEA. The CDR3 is CSVEQGANEQFF.

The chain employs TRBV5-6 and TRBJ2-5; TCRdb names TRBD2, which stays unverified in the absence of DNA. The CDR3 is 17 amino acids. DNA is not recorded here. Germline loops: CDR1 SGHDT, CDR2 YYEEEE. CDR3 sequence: CASSPGVTPPSVETQYF.

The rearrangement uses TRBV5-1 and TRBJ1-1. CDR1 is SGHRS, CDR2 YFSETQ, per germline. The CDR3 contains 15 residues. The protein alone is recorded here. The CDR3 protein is CASSLVSGVNTEAFF.

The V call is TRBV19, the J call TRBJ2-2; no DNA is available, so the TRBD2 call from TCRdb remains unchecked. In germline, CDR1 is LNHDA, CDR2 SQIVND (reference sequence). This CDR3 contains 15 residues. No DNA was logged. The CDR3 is CASTPWRLGTGELFF.

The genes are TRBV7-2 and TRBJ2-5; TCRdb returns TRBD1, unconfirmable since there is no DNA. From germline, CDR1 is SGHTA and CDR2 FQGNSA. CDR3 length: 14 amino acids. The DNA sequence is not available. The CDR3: CASSIDRGQETQYF.

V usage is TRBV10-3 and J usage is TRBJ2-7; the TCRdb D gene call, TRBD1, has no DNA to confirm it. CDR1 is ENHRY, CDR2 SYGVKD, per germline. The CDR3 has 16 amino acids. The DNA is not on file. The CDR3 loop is CAISEQASVNSYEQYF.